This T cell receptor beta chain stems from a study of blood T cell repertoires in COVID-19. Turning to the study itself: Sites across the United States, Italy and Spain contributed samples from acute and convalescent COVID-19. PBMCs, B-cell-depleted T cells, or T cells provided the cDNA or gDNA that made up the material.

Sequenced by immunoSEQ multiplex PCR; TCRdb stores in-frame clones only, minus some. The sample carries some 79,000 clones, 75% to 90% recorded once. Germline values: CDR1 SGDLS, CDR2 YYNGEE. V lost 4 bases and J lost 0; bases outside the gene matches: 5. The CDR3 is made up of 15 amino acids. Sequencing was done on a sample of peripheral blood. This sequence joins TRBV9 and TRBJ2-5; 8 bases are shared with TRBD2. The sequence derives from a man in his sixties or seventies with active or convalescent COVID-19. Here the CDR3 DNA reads TGTGCCAGCAGCCCCCGGGGGGGAGACCAAGAGACCCAGTACTTC. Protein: CASSPRGGDQETQYF.